What follows describes a single TCR beta chain. The antigen remains undetermined. Documented treatment: AdE1-LMPpoly-expanded autologous EBV-specific T-cell therapy followed by anti-PD-1 nivolumab. This sample is part of a study of EBV T-cell therapy then PD-1 blockade in nasopharyngeal carcinoma. Profiling relied on immunoSEQ multiplex PCR, and the TCRdb table lists in-frame clones only, not all of them. The repertoire has 22,000 or so clones, 82% of them found once; the top ten carry 20% to 25%. The length of the CDR3 is 12 residues. V was shortened by 7 bases and J by 4 bases, with 10 bases between the two germline ends.

Sequenced here: CD8+ T cells from blood, sampled at day -245 from a patient whose treatment included autologous EBV-specific T cells and nivolumab. This chain connects TRBV12-3 or TRBV12-4 to TRBJ1-2, with unresolved D. The receptor comes from a man aged 35 to 55 with nasopharyngeal carcinoma. The CDR3 sequence is CASTVVGYGYTF. In DNA, the CDR3 is TGTGCCAGCACCGTAGTAGGCTATGGCTACACCTTC.